This T cell receptor beta chain appears in the sequencing data of a study of blood T cells in healthy people across ages. Broader study findings: Getting older went along with TCR beta diversity per million T cells dropping roughly linearly. Naive T cell percentage by flow cytometry tracked strongly with beta diversity.

Approximately 9.2 milliliters was the volume of peripheral blood drawn from each donor. There were at least 5 micrograms of total RNA extracted from every sample. V dropped 4 bases and J dropped 1; count of bases not matched to a gene: 2. Germline V lookup: CDR1 SQVTM, CDR2 ANQGSEA. This CDR3 spans 13 amino acids. Turning to this clonotype: The antigen is not known.

Combining a sample-barcoded 5' primer with a J-beta primer mix, a second PCR ran for roughly 7 to 11 cycles. Using its own MiXCR run on the 5' RACE reads, TCRdb lists one record per CDR3 protein. Of 1.2 million to 1.5 million distinct CDR3 sequences detected, 42% appear once; the ten largest clones hold 7.9%. This chain uses TRBV29-1 with TRBJ2-7; 9 positions agree with TRBD1. This receptor was taken from a woman aged 18-35 years in good health. The source material was blood. CDR3 DNA sequence: TGCAGCGTTGGGACAGGGGCGTCCTACGAGCAGTACTTC. Translated, it gives CSVGTGASYEQYF.